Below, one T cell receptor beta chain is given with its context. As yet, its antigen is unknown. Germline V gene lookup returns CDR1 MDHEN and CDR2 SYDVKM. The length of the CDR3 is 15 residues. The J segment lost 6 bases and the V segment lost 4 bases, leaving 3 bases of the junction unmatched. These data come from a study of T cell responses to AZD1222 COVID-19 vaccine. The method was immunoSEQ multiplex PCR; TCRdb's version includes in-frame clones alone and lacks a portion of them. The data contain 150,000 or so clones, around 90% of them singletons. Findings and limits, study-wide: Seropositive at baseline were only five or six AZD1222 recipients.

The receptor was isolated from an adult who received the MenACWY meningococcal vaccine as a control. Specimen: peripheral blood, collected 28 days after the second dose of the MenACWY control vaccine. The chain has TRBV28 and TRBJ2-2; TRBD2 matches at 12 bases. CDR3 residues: CASSSLAGGPGELFF. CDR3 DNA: TGTGCCAGCAGTTCTCTAGCGGGAGGGCCCGGGGAGCTGTTTTTT. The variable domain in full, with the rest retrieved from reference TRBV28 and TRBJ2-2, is DVKVTQSSRYLVKRTGEKVFLECVQDMDHENMFWYRQDPGLGLRLIYFSYDVKMKEKGDIPEGYSVSREKKERFSLILESASTNQTSMYLCASSSLAGGPGELFFGEGSRLTVL.